This T cell receptor beta chain was sequenced during a study of pediatric ulcerative colitis. One to two pinch biopsies were taken from the rectum during colonoscopy. This CDR3 spans 17 amino acids. V lost 4 bases, J lost 4 bases, and 23 bases lay in between. The V gene's germline CDR1 is SGHRS and CDR2 YFSETQ. Study results and caveats: Compared with controls, ulcerative colitis showed greater blood-rectum clone sharing.

This was a survey-level run. Profiling relied on immunoSEQ multiplex PCR, and the TCRdb table lists in-frame clones only, not all of them. The table has about 36,000 clones, around 78% seen once. A note on this clone: The antigen remains undetermined.

Sequencing was carried out using gut tissue. The chain couples TRBV5-1 to TRBJ1-2, with a tentative D call TRBD1 (6 bases). This TCR was recovered from a boy aged 5-17 years with moderate ulcerative colitis. CDR3 in amino acids: CASSTDPPRGERYGYTF. The CDR3 bases are TGCGCCAGCAGCACCGACCCCCCCAGGGGCGAACGCTATGGCTACACCTTC.